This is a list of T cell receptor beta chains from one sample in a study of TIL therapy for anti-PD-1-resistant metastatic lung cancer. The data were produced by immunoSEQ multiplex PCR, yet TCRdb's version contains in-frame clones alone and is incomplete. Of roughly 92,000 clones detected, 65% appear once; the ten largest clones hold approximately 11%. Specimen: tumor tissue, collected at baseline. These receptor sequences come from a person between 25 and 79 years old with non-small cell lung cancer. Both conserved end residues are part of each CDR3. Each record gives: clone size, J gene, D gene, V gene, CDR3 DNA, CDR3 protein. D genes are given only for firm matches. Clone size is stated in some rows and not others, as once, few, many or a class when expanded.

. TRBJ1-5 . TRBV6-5 TGTGCCAGCAGTTACTCAGGCTATAGCAATCAGCCCCAGCATTTT CASSYSGYSNQPQHF
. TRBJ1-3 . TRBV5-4 TGTGCCAGCAGCTTGGGTGCGCCTCCGGGAAACACCATATATTTT CASSLGAPPGNTIYF
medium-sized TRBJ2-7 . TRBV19 TGTGCCAGTTCCGAGGGAAGAGGCGAGCAGTACTTC CASSEGRGEQYF
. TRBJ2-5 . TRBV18 TGTGCCAGCTCTCCTGACAGACAAGAGACCCAGTACTTC CASSPDRQETQYF
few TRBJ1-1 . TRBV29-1 TGCAGCGTTGCCCCGGCAGGGCGGAACACTGAAGCTTTCTTT CSVAPAGRNTEAFF
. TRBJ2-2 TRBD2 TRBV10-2 TGCGCCAGCAGGCAACTAGCGGGGGGGCCTCTCGGGGAGCTGTTTTTT CASRQLAGGPLGELFF
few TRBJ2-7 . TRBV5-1 TGCGCCAGCAGCTTGGAATCGTCAGGGTACGAGCAGTACTTC CASSLESSGYEQYF
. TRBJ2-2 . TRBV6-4 TGTGCCAGCAGCCTTGGGACTCCTAACACCGGGGAGCTGTTTTTT CASSLGTPNTGELFF
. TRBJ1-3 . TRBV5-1 TGCGCCAGCAGCTATCAGGGGTCCGGAAACACCATATATTTT CASSYQGSGNTIYF
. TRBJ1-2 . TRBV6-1 TGTGCCAGCAGTGAAAATAGGGGGGCGGGTGGCTACACCTTC CASSENRGAGGYTF
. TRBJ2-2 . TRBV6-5 TGTGCTAGCAAGTTAAGAAGGAACACCGGGGAGCTGTTTTTT CASKLRRNTGELFF
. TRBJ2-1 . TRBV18 TGTGCCAGCTCACCTCGGTTTTATAGCGGAGAGAATGAGCAGTTCTTC CASSPRFYSGENEQFF
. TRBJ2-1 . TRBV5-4 TGTGCCAGCAGCTTGTATTACAGAGCATACAATGAGCAGTTCTTC CASSLYYRAYNEQFF
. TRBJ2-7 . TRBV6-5 TGTGCCAGCAGGGACTTCCCCTCCTCGTACGAGCAGTACTTC CASRDFPSSYEQYF
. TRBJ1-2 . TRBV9 TGTGCCAGCAGCGTACAAGAGAACTATGGCTACACCTTC CASSVQENYGYTF
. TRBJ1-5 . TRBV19 TGTGCCAGTAGTGTCGACGGATACAATCAGCCCCAGCATTTT CASSVDGYNQPQHF
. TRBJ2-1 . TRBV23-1 TGCGCCAGCAGTCACCCGCTCGATGAGCAGTTCTTC CASSHPLDEQFF
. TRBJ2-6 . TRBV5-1 TGCGCCAGCAGCTTGGAAGGGAACGGTTTTGGGGCCAACGTCCTGACTTTC CASSLEGNGFGANVLTF
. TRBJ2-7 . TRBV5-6 TGTGCCAGCAGCCTGGTGGGGAGCTTGAATTCCTACGAGCAGTACTTC CASSLVGSLNSYEQYF
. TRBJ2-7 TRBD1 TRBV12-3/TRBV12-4 TGTGCCAGCAGGACAGGGGGATCCTACGAGCAGTACTTC CASRTGGSYEQYF
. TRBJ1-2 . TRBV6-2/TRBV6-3 TGTGCCAGCAGTTACAAGCTCGCTGGCTACACCTTC CASSYKLAGYTF
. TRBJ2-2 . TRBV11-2 TGTGCCAGCAGCTTCTCGGCAGGGAACACCGGGGAGCTGTTTTTT CASSFSAGNTGELFF
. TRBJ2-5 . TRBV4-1 TGCGCCAGCAGCCAAGATGTGGGAGAAGAGACCCAGTACTTC CASSQDVGEETQYF
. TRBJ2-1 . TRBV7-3 TGTGCCAGCAGCTTATTGCCAAACTCCTACAATGAGCAGTTCTTC CASSLLPNSYNEQFF
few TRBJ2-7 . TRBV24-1 TGTGCCACCAGTGATTGGGCAAGGGACGAGCAGTACTTC CATSDWARDEQYF
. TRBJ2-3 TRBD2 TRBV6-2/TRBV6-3 TGTGCCAGCAGTAAACTAGCGGCCACAGATACGCAGTATTTT CASSKLAATDTQYF
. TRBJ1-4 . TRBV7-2 TGTGCCAGCAGCTCGGCGGGACGGAATAATGAAAAACTGTTTTTT CASSSAGRNNEKLFF
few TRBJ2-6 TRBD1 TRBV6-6 TGTGCCAGCAGTCGGACAGGGGGCCGCTACTCTGGGGCCAACGTCCTGACTTTC CASSRTGGRYSGANVLTF
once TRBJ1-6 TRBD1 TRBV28 TGTGCCAGCAGTTTACCTCGGACAGGAAATTCACCCCTCCACTTT CASSLPRTGNSPLHF
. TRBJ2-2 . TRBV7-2 TGTGCCAGCAGCTTCTTCTCCGGGGACGGGGAGCTGTTTTTT CASSFFSGDGELFF
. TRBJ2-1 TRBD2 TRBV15 TGTGCCACCACCTCTAGCGGGGCCTACAATGAGCAGTTCTTC CATTSSGAYNEQFF
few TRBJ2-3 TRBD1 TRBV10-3 TGTGCCATCAGTGGACAGACAGGGCATGGAGATACGCAGTATTTT CAISGQTGHGDTQYF
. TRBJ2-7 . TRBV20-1 TGCAGTGCTAGTGATCCTGACAGAGTCTACGAGCAGTACTTC CSASDPDRVYEQYF
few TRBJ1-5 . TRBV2 TGTGCCAGCCTACGGAGGCCGGGCGATAGCAATCAGCCCCAGCATTTT CASLRRPGDSNQPQHF
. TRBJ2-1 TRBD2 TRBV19 TGTGCCAGTAAAGGGGCTAGCGGGGCGCACTACAATGAGCAGTTCTTC CASKGASGAHYNEQFF
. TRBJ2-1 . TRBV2 TGTGCCAGCCGGGAACTGGGCGATGAGCAGTTCTTC CASRELGDEQFF
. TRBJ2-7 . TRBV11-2 TGTGCCAGCAGCTTAACAGGTCCGGACGAGCAGTACTTC CASSLTGPDEQYF
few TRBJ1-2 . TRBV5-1 TGCGCCAGCAGCTTGGCCGGGGCTAACTATGGCTACACCTTC CASSLAGANYGYTF
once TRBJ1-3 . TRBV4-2 TGTGCCAGCAGCCAAGATAGGACGGTCTCTGGAAACACCATATATTTT CASSQDRTVSGNTIYF
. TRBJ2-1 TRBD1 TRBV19 TGTGCCAGTATCGGACAGGGGGCGATAATCGATGAGCAGTTCTTC CASIGQGAIIDEQFF
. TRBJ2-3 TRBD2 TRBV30 TGTGCCTGGGTTGGACTAGCGGGAGATACGCAGTATTTT CAWVGLAGDTQYF
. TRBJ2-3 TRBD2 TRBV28 TGTGCCAGCAGTCTTGTCGTAGCGGGACTCACAGATACGCAGTATTTT CASSLVVAGLTDTQYF
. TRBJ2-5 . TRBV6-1 TGTGCCAGCAGTGAAGGCGGGTACAGGGCAGAGACCCAGTACTTC CASSEGGYRAETQYF
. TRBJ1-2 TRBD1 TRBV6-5 TGTGCCAGCAGAAACCCCGGGACAGCGGGTGGCTACACCTTC CASRNPGTAGGYTF
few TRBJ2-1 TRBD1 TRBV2 TGTGCCAGCAGCCCTCCGGTCAGGGGGAGCTACAATGAGCAGTTCTTC CASSPPVRGSYNEQFF
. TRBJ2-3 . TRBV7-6 TGTGCCAGCAGCCCAGGGTACGGGGTCACAGATACGCAGTATTTT CASSPGYGVTDTQYF
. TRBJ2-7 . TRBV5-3 TGTGCCAGAAGCGACCTGGACTGCATCTACGAGCAGTACTTC CARSDLDCIYEQYF
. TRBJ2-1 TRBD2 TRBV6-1 TGTGCCAGCAGTGATACAGTAGCGGGGCGCAATGAGCAGTTCTTC CASSDTVAGRNEQFF
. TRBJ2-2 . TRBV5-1 TGCGCCAGCAGCTTGGGACAGAACACCGGGGAGCTGTTTTTT CASSLGQNTGELFF
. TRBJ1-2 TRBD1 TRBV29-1 TGCAGCGTTGAAGATGATAGGACAGGGCCAAAATATGGCTACACCTTC CSVEDDRTGPKYGYTF
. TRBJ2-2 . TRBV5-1 TGCGCCAGCAGCGATACAGGGTTGGGCGGGGAGCTGTTTTTT CASSDTGLGGELFF
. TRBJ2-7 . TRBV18 TGTGCCAGCTCACCAACACAGATCTCCTACGAGCAGTACTTC CASSPTQISYEQYF
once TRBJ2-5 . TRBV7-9 TGTGCCAGCAGCTTCGGCACACGGTGGGTTGGGGAGACCCAGTACTTC CASSFGTRWVGETQYF
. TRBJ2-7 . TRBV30 TGTGCCCGATCCACAGGGATCGGGGCCTACGAGCAGTACTTC CARSTGIGAYEQYF